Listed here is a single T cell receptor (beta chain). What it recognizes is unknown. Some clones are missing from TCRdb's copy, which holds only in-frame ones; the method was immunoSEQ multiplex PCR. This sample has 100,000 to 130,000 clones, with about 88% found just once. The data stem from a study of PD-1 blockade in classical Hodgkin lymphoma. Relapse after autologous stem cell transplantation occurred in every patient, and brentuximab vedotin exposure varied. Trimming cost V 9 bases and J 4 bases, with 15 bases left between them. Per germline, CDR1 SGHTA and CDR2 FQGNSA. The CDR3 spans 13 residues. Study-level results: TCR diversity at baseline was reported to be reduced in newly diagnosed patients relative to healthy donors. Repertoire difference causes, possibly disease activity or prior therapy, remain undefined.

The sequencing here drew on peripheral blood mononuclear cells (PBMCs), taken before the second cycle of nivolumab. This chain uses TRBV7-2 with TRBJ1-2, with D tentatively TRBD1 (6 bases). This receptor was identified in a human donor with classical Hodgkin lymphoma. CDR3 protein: CASRRGAGYGYTF. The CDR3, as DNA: TGTGCCAGTAGACGGGGGGCGGGCTATGGCTACACCTTC.